This TCR beta chain was documented in a study of CD8 T cells in ankylosing spondylitis. General study findings and limits: Reported data indicate significant enrichment of disease-linked clones within matched ankylosing spondylitis synovial fluid. One TCR beta motif, made up of seven to nine highly homologous variants, appeared characteristic of ankylosing spondylitis blood. CD8+ cells made up the disease-linked clones, which were relatively rare in peripheral blood.

Quantitative 5'-RACE was performed with molecular barcodes, and it yielded the TCR beta libraries. TCRdb reprocessed the 5' RACE reads via MiXCR and lists one record per CDR3 protein. Of some 840,000 distinct CDR3 sequences listed, 10% to 15% are singletons. CDR3 length: 15 residues. Germline lookup yields CDR1 SGHRS and CDR2 YFSETQ. V gave up 4 bases and J gave up 5 bases, with 18 bases separating them. Note on this clonotype: No antigen is known for it.

The V and J genes are TRBV5-1 and TRBJ1-1; D may be TRBD1 (5 bases). The source is a male donor with ankylosing spondylitis. Sequenced material: blood, either unsorted or a sorted T cell fraction (not recorded which). The CDR3 DNA follows: TGCGCCAGCAGCGGGGACGGGGTGAGAGGGACTGAAGCTTTCTTT. It encodes CASSGDGVRGTEAFF.